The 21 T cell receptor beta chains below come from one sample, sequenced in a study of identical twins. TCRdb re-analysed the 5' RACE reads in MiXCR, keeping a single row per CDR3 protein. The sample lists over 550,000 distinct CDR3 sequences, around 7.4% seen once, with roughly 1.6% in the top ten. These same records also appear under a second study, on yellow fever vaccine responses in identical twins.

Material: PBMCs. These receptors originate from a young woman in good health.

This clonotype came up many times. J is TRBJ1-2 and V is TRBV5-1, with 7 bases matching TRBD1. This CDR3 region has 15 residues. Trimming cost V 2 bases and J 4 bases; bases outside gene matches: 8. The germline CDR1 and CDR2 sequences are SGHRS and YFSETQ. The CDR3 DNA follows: TGCGCCAGCAGCTTTGACAGGGCGCTTGGCTATGGCTACACCTTC. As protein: CASSFDRALGYGYTF.

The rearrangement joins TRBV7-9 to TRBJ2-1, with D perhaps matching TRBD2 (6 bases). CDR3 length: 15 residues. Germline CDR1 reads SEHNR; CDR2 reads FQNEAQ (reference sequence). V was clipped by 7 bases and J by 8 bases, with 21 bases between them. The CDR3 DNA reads TGTGCCAGCACCCCAGGCCGGGCGGGGCGGGATGAGCAGTTCTTC. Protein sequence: CASTPGRAGRDEQFF. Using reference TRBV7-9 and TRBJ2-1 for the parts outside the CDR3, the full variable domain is DTGVSQNPRHKITKRGQNVTFRCDPISEHNRLYWYRQTLGQGPEFLTYFQNEAQLEKSRLLSDRFSAERPKGSFSTLEIQRTEQGDSAMYLCASTPGRAGRDEQFFGPGTRLTVL.

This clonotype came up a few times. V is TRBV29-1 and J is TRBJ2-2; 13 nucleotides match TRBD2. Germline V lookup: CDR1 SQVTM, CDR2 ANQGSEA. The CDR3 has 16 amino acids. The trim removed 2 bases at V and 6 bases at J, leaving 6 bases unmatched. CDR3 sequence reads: CSVEPGTSGESGELFF. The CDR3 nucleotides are TGCAGCGTTGAACCTGGGACTAGCGGGGAATCCGGGGAGCTGTTTTTT.

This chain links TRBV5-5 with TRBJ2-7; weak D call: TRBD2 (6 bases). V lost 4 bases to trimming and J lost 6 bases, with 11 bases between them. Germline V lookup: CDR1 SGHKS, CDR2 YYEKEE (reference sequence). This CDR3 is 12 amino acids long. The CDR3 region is CASSTGEIEQYF. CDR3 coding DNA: TGTGCCAGCAGCACGGGAGAAATCGAGCAGTACTTC.

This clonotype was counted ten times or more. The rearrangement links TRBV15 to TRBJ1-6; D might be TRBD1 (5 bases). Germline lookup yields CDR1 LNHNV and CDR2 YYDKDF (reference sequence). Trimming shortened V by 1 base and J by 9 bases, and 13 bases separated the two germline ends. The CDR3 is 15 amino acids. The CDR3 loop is CATSRGGTDASPLHF. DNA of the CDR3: TGTGCCACCAGCAGAGGGGGGACGGATGCTTCACCCCTCCACTTT.

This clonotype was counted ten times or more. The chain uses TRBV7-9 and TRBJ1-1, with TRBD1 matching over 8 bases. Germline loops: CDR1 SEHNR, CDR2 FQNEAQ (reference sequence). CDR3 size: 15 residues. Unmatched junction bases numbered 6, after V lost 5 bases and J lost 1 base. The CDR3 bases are TGTGCCAGCAGCGCAGGACAGGGATCGAACACTGAAGCTTTCTTT. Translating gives CASSAGQGSNTEAFF.

The chain's CDR3 is CSASGTSGRESSYEQYF. The CDR3 DNA reads as TGCAGTGCTAGTGGGACTAGCGGGAGGGAAAGCTCCTACGAGCAGTACTTC. The rearrangement links TRBV20-1 to TRBJ2-7; 16 bases fit TRBD2. After removal of 3 bases from V and 0 bases from J, the junction contained 5 bases not matched to a gene. Germline loops: CDR1 DFQATT, CDR2 SNEGSKA (reference sequence). The CDR3 covers 17 residues.

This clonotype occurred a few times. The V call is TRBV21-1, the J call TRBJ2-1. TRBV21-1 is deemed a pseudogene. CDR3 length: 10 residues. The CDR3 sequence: CASSKALQFF. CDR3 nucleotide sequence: TGTGCCAGCAGCAAAGCCCTCCAGTTCTTC.

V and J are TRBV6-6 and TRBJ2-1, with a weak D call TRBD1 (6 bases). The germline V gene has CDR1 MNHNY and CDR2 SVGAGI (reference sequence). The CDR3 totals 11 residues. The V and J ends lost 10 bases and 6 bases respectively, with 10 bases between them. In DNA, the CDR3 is TGTGCCACCTCAGGGGTCAATGAGCAGTTCTTC. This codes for CATSGVNEQFF.

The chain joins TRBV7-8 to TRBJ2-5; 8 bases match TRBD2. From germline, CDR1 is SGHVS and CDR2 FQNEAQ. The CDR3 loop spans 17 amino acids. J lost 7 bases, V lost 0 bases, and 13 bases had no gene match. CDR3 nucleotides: TGTGCCAGCAGCTTAGCGAGGGGTGGCGGGGGGCAGGGGACCCAGTACTTC. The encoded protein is CASSLARGGGGQGTQYF. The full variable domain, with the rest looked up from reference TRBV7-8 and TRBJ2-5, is GAGVSQSPRYKVAKRGQDVALRCDPISGHVSLFWYQQALGQGPEFLTYFQNEAQLDKSGLPSDRFFAERPEGSVSTLKIQRTQQEDSAVYLCASSLARGGGGQGTQYFGPGTRLLVL.

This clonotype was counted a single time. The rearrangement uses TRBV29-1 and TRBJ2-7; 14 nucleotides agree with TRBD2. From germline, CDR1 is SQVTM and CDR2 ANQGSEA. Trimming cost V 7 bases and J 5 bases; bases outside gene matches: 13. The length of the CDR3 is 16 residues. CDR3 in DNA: TGCAGCGCGACCTCCGGGACTAGCGGGAGTTTGGACGAGCAGTACTTC. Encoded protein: CSATSGTSGSLDEQYF.

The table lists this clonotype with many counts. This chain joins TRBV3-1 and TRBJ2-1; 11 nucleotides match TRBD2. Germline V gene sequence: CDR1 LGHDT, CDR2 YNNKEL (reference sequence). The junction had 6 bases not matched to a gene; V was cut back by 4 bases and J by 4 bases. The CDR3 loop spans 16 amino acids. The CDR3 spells CASSPGTSGVYNEQFF. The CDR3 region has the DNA TGTGCCAGCAGCCCAGGGACTAGCGGAGTGTACAATGAGCAGTTCTTC.

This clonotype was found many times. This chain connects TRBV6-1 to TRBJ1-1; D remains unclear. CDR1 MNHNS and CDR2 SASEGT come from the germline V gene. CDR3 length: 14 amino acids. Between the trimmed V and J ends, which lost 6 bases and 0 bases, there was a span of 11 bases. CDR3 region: CASRADYMNTEAFF. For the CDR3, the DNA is TGTGCCAGCAGGGCAGATTATATGAACACTGAAGCTTTCTTT.

The CDR3 spells CATGGELFF. For the CDR3, the DNA is TGTGCCACCGGGGGGGAGCTGTTTTTT. The V gene is TRBV7-9, the J gene TRBJ2-2; D is undetermined. This CDR3 has 9 residues. Per germline, CDR1 SEHNR and CDR2 FQNEAQ (reference sequence). V was pared by 10 bases and J by 8 bases, with 5 bases between.

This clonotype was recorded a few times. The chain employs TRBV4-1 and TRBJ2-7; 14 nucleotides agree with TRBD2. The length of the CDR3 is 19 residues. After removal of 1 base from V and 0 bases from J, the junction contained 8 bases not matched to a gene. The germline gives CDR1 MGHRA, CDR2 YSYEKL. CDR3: CASSQVSGTSGRRSYEQYF. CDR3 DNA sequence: TGCGCCAGCAGCCAAGTGTCCGGGACTAGCGGGAGACGCTCCTACGAGCAGTACTTC.

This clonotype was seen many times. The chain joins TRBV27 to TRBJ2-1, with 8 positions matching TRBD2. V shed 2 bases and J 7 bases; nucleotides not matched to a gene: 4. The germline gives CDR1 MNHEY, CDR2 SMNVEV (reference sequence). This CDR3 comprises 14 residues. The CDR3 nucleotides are TGTGCCAGCAGTTTAAGCGGGAGTAGTAATGAGCAGTTCTTC. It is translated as CASSLSGSSNEQFF.

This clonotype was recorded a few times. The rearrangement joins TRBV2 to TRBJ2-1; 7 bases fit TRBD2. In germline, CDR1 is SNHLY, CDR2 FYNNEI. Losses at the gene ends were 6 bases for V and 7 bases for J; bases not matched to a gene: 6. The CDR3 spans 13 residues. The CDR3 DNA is TGTGCCAGCAGGAAGGGTAGCGGGAATGAGCAGTTCTTC. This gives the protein CASRKGSGNEQFF.

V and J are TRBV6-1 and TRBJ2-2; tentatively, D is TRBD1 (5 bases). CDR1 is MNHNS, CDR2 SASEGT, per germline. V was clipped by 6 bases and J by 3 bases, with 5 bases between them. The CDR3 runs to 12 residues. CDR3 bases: TGTGCCAGCAGAGGGGACACCGGGGAGCTGTTTTTT. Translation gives CASRGDTGELFF.

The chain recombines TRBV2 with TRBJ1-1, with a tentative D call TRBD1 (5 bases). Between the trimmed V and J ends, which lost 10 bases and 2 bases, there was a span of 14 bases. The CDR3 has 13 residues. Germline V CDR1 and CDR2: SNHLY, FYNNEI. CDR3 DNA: TGTGCCAACAAAAGGGACTTTAACACTGAAGCTTTCTTT. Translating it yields CANKRDFNTEAFF.

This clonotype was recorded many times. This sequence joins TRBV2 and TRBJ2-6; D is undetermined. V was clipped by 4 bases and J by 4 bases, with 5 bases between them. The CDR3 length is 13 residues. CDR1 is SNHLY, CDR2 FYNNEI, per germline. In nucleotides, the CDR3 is TGTGCCAGCAGTGCTGGGGGGGCCAACGTCCTGACTTTC. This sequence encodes CASSAGGANVLTF.

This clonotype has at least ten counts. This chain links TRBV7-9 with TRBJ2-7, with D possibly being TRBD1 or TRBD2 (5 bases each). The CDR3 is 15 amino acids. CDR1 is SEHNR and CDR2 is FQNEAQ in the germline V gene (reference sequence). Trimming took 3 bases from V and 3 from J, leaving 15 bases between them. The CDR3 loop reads CASSFGTYQLYEQYF. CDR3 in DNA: TGTGCCAGCAGCTTCGGGACCTACCAACTCTACGAGCAGTACTTC.